A single sample is the source of the 10 T cell receptor beta chains below, sequenced in a study of Ad26.COV2.S vaccination and SARS-CoV-2 variants. Sequenced by immunoSEQ multiplex PCR; TCRdb stores in-frame clones only, minus some. The table lists around 400,000 clones, over 75% of them singletons, with 1.5% to 2% in the top ten. Treatment noted: around 19 received Ad26.COV2.S at low or high dose, single or two shots; a few received placebo; per-sample allocation not given. The samples date from day 63 after the first vaccine or placebo injection. The sequences come from peripheral blood, collected in a trial of Ad26.COV2.S vaccine versus placebo. These TCRs come from a person aged 18-60 years who received the Ad26.COV2.S COVID-19 vaccine or a placebo.

The genes are TRBV5-1 and TRBJ2-1; 13 bases are a match to TRBD2. Germline-derived CDR1 and CDR2 are SGHRS and YFSETQ. V lost 4 bases, J lost 7 bases, and 5 bases stayed unmatched. This CDR3 region has 15 residues. The CDR3, as DNA: TGCGCCAGCAGCCGGGGACTAGCGGGGTTAAATGAGCAGTTCTTC. Protein product: CASSRGLAGLNEQFF.

The chain employs TRBV6-4 and TRBJ1-1; D unclear. Germline CDR1 reads MRHNA; CDR2 reads SNTAGT. Trimming cost V 2 bases and J 4 bases, with 8 bases left between them. This CDR3 spans 13 amino acids. In DNA form, the CDR3 reads TGTGCCAGCAGTGACCGTGGGTTCACTGAAGCTTTCTTT. This gives the protein CASSDRGFTEAFF.

The V call is TRBV5-4, the J call TRBJ2-1; 7 nucleotides line up with TRBD2. This CDR3 region has 16 residues. Germline lookup yields CDR1 SGHNT and CDR2 YYREEE (reference sequence). The junction had 13 bases not matched to a gene; V was cut back by 3 bases and J by 7 bases. CDR3 protein: CASSWGWGRAGNEQFF. For the CDR3, the DNA is TGTGCCAGCAGCTGGGGCTGGGGGAGGGCCGGAAATGAGCAGTTCTTC. Looking up the rest from reference TRBV5-4 and TRBJ2-1 gives the full variable domain: ETGVTQSPTHLIKTRGQQVTLRCSSQSGHNTVSWYQQALGQGPQFIFQYYREEENGRGNFPPRFSGLQFPNYSSELNVNALELDDSALYLCASSWGWGRAGNEQFFGPGTRLTVL.

V is TRBV28 and J is TRBJ1-4, with D tentatively TRBD1 (6 bases). CDR1 MDHEN and CDR2 SYDVKM come from the germline V gene. V was clipped by 6 bases and J by 6 bases, with 11 bases between them. There are 13 residues in the CDR3. In nucleotides, the CDR3 is TGTGCCAGCAGGTCTGCAGGGGATGAAAAACTGTTTTTT. Its translation is CASRSAGDEKLFF.

The chain employs TRBV15 and TRBJ2-1, with 8 bases aligning to TRBD2. The CDR3 is 15 amino acids. V shed 0 bases and J 5 bases; nucleotides not matched to a gene: 3. In germline, CDR1 is LNHNV, CDR2 YYDKDF (reference sequence). This CDR3 is CATSRDSGGDNEQFF. The CDR3 region has the DNA TGTGCCACCAGCAGAGACTCCGGGGGGGACAATGAGCAGTTCTTC.

The table lists this clone with a count of one. The V gene is TRBV7-3, the J gene TRBJ1-4, with TRBD1 as a possible D gene (5 bases). This CDR3 has 16 residues. V gave up 4 bases and J gave up 11 bases, with 23 bases separating them. The germline V gene has CDR1 SGHTA and CDR2 FQGTGA. CDR3 amino acids: CASSSTTGSVFLKLFF. CDR3 nucleotides: TGTGCCAGCAGCTCCACCACAGGTTCCGTTTTTCTGAAACTGTTTTTT.

The rearrangement links TRBV9 to TRBJ2-1; 11 positions match TRBD2. Germline CDR1 is SGDLS and CDR2 is YYNGEE. The junction had 6 bases not matched to a gene; V was cut back by 3 bases and J by 4 bases. This CDR3 region has 16 residues. The CDR3 is CASSAFGTSGYNEQFF. The CDR3 DNA sequence: TGTGCCAGCAGCGCGTTCGGGACTAGCGGATACAATGAGCAGTTCTTC.

This clone has only a few counts. The chain links TRBV30 to TRBJ1-6; D gene uncertain. V shed 2 bases and J shed 8 bases, with 10 bases lying between them. The CDR3 spans 13 residues. Germline assignment: CDR1 GTSNPN and CDR2 SVGIG (reference sequence). The CDR3: CAWSPRRDSPLHF. The CDR3 region has the DNA TGTGCCTGGAGTCCCCGGAGGGATTCACCCCTCCACTTT.

This clone appeared a single time. The CDR3 reads CASSFTGGSRTGELFF. The CDR3 coding sequence is TGTGCCAGCAGCTTCACTGGCGGGAGTCGCACCGGGGAGCTGTTTTTT. The genes are TRBV11-2 and TRBJ2-2; 7 bases agree with TRBD2. The germline V gene encodes CDR1 SGHAT and CDR2 FQNNGV. Trimming removed 3 bases from V and 4 bases from J; junction bases left unmatched: 8. This CDR3 spans 16 amino acids.

V gene TRBV4-2 combines with J gene TRBJ1-4, with 8 bases that match TRBD1. V lost 1 base, J lost 8 bases, and 6 bases stayed unmatched. CDR3 size: 15 residues. Germline CDR1 reads LGHNA; CDR2 reads YNFKEQ. This CDR3 is CASSQGAGQAEKLFF. CDR3 nucleotides: TGTGCCAGCAGCCAAGGGGCGGGACAGGCGGAAAAACTGTTTTTT.